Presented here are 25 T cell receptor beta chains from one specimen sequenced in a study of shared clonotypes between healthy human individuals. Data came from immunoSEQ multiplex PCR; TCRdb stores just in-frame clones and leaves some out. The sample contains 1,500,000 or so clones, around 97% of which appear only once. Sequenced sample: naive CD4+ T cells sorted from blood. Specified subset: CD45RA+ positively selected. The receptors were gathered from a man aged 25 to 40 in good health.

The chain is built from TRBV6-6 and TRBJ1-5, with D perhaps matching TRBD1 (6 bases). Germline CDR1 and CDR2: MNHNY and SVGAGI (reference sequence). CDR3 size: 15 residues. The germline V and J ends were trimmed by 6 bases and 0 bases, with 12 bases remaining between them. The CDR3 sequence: CASRMTDSSNQPQHF. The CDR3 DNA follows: TGTGCCAGCAGGATGACGGACAGTAGCAATCAGCCCCAGCATTTT.

CDR3 region: CASSVGTGRVTGELFF. CDR3 nucleotide sequence: TGTGCCAGCAGCGTCGGGACAGGGAGGGTCACCGGGGAGCTGTTTTTT. This chain uses TRBV9 with TRBJ2-2, with 9 bases matching TRBD1. The germline V gene encodes CDR1 SGDLS and CDR2 YYNGEE. The CDR3 covers 16 residues. Trimming removed 2 bases from V and 4 bases from J; junction bases left unmatched: 6. The complete variable domain, with remaining parts taken from reference TRBV9 and TRBJ2-2, reads DSGVTQTPKHLITATGQRVTLRCSPRSGDLSVYWYQQSLDQGLQFLIQYYNGEERAKGNILERFSAQQFPDLHSELNLSSLELGDSALYFCASSVGTGRVTGELFFGEGSRLTVL.

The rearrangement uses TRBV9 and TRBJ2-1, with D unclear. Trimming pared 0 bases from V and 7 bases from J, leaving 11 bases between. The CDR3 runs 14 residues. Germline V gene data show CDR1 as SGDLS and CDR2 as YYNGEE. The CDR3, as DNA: TGTGCCAGCAGCGTAGGACCAAACGGGAATGAGCAGTTCTTC. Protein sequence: CASSVGPNGNEQFF.

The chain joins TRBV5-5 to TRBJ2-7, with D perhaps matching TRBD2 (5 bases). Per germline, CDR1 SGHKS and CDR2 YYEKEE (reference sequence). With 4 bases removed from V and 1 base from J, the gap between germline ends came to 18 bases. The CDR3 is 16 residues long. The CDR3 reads CASSKKGVKVSYEQYF. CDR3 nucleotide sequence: TGTGCCAGCAGCAAAAAGGGAGTGAAGGTATCCTACGAGCAGTACTTC.

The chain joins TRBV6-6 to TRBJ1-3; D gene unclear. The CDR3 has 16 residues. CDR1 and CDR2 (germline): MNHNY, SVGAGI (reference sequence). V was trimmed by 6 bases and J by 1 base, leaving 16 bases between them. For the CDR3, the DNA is TGTGCCAGCAGAAAGCAACAGACCCTTTCTGGAAACACCATATATTTT. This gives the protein CASRKQQTLSGNTIYF.

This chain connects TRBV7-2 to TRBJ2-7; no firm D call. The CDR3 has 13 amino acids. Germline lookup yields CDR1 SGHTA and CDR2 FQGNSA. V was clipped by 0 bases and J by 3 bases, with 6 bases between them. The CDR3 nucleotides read TGTGCCAGCAGCTTAGCGCCTGTCTACGAGCAGTACTTC. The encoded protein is CASSLAPVYEQYF.

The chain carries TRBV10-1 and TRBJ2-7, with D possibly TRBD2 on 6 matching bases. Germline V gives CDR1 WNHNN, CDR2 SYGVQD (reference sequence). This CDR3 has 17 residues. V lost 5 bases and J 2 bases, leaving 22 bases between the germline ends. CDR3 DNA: TGCGCCAGCAGTCCCGGGGGAGCGGCCCAATCCCCCTACGAGCAGTACTTC. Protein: CASSPGGAAQSPYEQYF.

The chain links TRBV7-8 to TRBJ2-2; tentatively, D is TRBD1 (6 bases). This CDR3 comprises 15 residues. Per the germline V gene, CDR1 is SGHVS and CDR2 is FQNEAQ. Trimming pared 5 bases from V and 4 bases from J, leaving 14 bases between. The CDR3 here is CASSALGAGTGELFF. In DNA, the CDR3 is TGTGCCAGCAGCGCCTTGGGGGCTGGCACCGGGGAGCTGTTTTTT.

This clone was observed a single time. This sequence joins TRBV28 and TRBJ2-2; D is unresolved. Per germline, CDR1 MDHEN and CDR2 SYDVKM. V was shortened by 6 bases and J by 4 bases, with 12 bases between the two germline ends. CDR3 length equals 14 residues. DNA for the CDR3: TGTGCCAGCAGGACGTGGTTGGGCACCGGGGAGCTGTTTTTT. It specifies CASRTWLGTGELFF.

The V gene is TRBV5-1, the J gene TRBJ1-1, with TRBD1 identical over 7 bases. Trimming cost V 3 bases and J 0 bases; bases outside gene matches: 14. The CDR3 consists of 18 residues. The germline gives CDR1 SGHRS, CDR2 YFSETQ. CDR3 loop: CASSSGSTGSKMNTEAFF. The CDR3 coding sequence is TGCGCCAGCAGCTCCGGCTCGACAGGGTCCAAGATGAACACTGAAGCTTTCTTT.

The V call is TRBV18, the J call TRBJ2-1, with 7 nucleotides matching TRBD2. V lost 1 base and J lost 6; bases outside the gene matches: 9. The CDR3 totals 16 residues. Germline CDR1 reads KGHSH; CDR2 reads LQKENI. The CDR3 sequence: CASSPRVRLAVNEQFF. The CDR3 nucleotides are TGTGCCAGCTCACCACGCGTCCGGCTAGCGGTCAATGAGCAGTTCTTC.

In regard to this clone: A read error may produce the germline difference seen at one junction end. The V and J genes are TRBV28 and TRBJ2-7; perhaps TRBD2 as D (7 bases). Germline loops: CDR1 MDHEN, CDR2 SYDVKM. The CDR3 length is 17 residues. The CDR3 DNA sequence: TGTGCCAGCAGTCCGAGGGGGGGGACCGCATCCTCGAACCCCCTGGGCTTC. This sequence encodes CASSPRGGTASSNPLGF. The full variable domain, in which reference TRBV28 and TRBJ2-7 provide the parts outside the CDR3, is DVKVTQSSRYLVKRTGEKVFLECVQDMDHENMFWYRQDPGLGLRLIYFSYDVKMKEKGDIPEGYSVSREKKERFSLILESASTNQTSMYLCASSPRGGTASSNPLGFGPGTRLTVT.

The CDR3 DNA is TGTGCCATCAGTGTCGGGAGGGATACGCAGTATTTT. This translates into CAISVGRDTQYF. V is TRBV10-3 and J is TRBJ2-3; 7 bases agree with TRBD2. Germline loops: CDR1 ENHRY, CDR2 SYGVKD. The trim removed 4 bases at V and 6 bases at J, leaving 1 base unmatched. The CDR3 runs 12 residues.

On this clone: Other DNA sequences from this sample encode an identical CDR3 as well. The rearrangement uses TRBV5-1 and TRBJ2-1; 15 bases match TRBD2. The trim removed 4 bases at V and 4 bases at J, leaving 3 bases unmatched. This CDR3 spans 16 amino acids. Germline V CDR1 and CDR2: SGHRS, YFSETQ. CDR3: CASSPGLAGGYNEQFF. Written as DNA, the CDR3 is TGCGCCAGCAGCCCGGGACTAGCGGGAGGTTACAATGAGCAGTTCTTC.

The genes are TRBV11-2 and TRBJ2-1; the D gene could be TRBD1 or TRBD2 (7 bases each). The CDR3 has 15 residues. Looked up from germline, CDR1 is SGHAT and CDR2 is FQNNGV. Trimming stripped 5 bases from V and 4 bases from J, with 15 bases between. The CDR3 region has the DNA TGTGCCAGCAGCAGCGGGACAGTTCCTTACAATGAGCAGTTCTTC. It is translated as CASSSGTVPYNEQFF.

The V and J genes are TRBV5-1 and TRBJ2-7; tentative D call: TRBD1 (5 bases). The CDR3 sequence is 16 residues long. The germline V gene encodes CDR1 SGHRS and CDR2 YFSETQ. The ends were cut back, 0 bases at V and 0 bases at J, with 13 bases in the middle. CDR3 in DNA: TGCGCCAGCAGCTTGGGGGTAGGGGCAAACTCCTACGAGCAGTACTTC. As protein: CASSLGVGANSYEQYF.

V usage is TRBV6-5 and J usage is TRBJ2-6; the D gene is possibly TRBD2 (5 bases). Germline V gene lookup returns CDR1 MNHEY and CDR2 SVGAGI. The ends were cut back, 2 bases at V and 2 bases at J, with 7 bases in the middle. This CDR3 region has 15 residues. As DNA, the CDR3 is TGTGCCAGCAGTTACAGGGAGCCTGGGGCCAACGTCCTGACTTTC. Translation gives CASSYREPGANVLTF.

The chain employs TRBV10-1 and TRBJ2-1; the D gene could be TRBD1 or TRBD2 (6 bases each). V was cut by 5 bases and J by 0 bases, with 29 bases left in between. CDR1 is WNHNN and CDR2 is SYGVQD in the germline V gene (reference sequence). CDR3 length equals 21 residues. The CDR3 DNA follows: TGCGCCAGCAGTCCAGGGGTAGGTCCTTGGGGAGGATTAGGCTCCTACAATGAGCAGTTCTTC. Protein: CASSPGVGPWGGLGSYNEQFF.

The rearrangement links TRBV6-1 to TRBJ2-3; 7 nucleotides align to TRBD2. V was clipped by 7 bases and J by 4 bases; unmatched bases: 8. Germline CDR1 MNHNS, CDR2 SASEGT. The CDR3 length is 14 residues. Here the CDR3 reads CASTGRVAADTQYF. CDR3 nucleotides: TGTGCCAGCACGGGGAGGGTAGCTGCAGATACGCAGTATTTT.

The CDR3: CASSPEVGLYNEQFF. The CDR3 bases are TGTGCCAGCAGTCCCGAGGTGGGGCTTTACAATGAGCAGTTCTTC. The V call is TRBV9, the J call TRBJ2-1, with a tentative D call TRBD1 (5 bases). Between the trimmed V and J ends, which lost 5 bases and 4 bases, there was a span of 16 bases. Germline V gene sequence: CDR1 SGDLS, CDR2 YYNGEE. The CDR3 spans 15 residues.

CDR3 sequence reads: CASSQSRGAASWAGNTIYF. Here the CDR3 DNA reads TGTGCCAGCAGCCAATCCCGGGGAGCAGCCTCTTGGGCAGGAAACACCATATATTTT. J is TRBJ1-3 and V is TRBV7-9; D is uncertain. CDR1 is SEHNR and CDR2 is FQNEAQ in the germline V gene (reference sequence). The CDR3 sequence is 19 residues long. V was trimmed by 5 bases and J by 4 bases, leaving 27 bases between them.

The CDR3, as DNA: TGTGCCAGCAGCTTCACCGGGACAGTAGGACGTGGCTACACCTTC. Translated, it gives CASSFTGTVGRGYTF. The rearrangement joins TRBV7-9 to TRBJ1-2; 7 nucleotides agree with TRBD1. This CDR3 has 15 residues. J lost 7 bases, V lost 3 bases, and 11 bases had no gene match. Germline values: CDR1 SEHNR, CDR2 FQNEAQ (reference sequence).

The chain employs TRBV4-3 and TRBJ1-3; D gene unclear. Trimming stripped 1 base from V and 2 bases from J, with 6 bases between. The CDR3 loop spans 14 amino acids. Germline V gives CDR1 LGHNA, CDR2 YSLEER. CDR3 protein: CASSQASTGNTIYF. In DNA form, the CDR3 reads TGCGCCAGCAGCCAAGCGTCTACTGGAAACACCATATATTTT.

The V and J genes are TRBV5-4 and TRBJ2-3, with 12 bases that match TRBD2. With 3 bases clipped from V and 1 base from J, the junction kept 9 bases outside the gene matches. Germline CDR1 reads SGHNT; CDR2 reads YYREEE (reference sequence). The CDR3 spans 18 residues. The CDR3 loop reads CASSSGTSGRIGTDTQYF. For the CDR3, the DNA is TGTGCCAGCAGCTCCGGGACTAGCGGGCGGATAGGCACAGATACGCAGTATTTT.

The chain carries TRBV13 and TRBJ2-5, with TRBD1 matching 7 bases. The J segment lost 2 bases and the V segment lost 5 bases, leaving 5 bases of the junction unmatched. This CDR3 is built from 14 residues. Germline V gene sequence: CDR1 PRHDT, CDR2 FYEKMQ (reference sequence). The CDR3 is CASSTRTGQETQYF. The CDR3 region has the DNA TGTGCCAGCAGCACCAGGACAGGACAAGAGACCCAGTACTTC.